The clone carrying this TCR beta chain was picked up one time. This specimen belongs to a study of shared clonotypes between healthy human individuals. V was trimmed by 2 bases and J by 1 base, leaving 8 bases between them. The CDR3 totals 15 residues. Germline lookup yields CDR1 KGHSH and CDR2 LQKENI. The donors were all Caucasian adults (living in Nashville, Tennessee). TCRdb keeps only in-frame clones here, not all; method: immunoSEQ multiplex PCR. The sample consists of approximately 980,000 clones, around 80% of them appearing once. This TCR was recovered from a man aged 18 to 30 in good health. The sequencing sample was made of memory CD4+ T cells sorted from blood. Subset: CD45RA-negative fraction. The chain links TRBV18 to TRBJ2-2; D unclear. CDR3 DNA: TGTGCCAGCTCACCATGGTCGGAGAACACCGGGGAGCTGTTTTTT. Translation: CASSPWSENTGELFF.